The source of this T cell receptor (beta chain) is a study of blood T cell repertoires in COVID-19. CDR1 and CDR2 from the germline V gene are GTSNPN and SVGIG (reference sequence). Trimming cost V 0 bases and J 5 bases, with 13 bases left between them. The CDR3 spans 14 residues. Here immunoSEQ multiplex PCR was the method, and the copy in TCRdb shows in-frame clones only, minus some. The sample includes about 500,000 clones, about 89% of them seen just once. Followed longitudinally, the Seattle patients had been enrolled during active infection. Sequencing was carried out using peripheral blood. The TCR comes from a woman aged 45-65 years with COVID-19, enrolled during active disease. The chain uses TRBV30 and TRBJ1-1; D is perhaps TRBD1 (6 bases). CDR3 coding DNA: TGTGCCTGGAGTGTGGGGGCGGGAGGGACTGAAGCTTTCTTT. This codes for CAWSVGAGGTEAFF. Complete variable domain (other parts from reference TRBV30 and TRBJ1-1): SQTIHQWPATLVQPVGSPLSLECTVEGTSNPNLYWYRQAAGRGLQLLFYSVGIGQISSEVPQNLSASRPQDRQFILSSKKLLLSDSGFYLCAWSVGAGGTEAFFGQGTRLTVV.